This passage covers 17 T cell receptor beta chains from one sample sequenced in a study of T cell responses to AZD1222 COVID-19 vaccine. TCRdb's copy holds only in-frame clones and misses some; the assay was immunoSEQ multiplex PCR. The sample comprises around 95,000 clones, 88% of which are singletons, and 1.8% rests with the top ten. Sequencing used peripheral blood, obtained on day 0 of AZD1222 vaccination. The receptors shown here come from an adult in good health.

The CDR3 loop reads CAWKIPGGGYGYTF. The CDR3, as DNA: TGTGCCTGGAAGATTCCAGGAGGGGGCTATGGCTACACCTTC. V and J are TRBV30 and TRBJ1-2; D possibly corresponds to TRBD1 (6 bases). Germline-derived CDR1 and CDR2 are GTSNPN and SVGIG (reference sequence). V shed 4 bases and J shed 4 bases, with 16 bases lying between them. This CDR3 is 14 amino acids long.

In this sample, this clone turned up once. V usage is TRBV4-3 and J usage is TRBJ1-1; the match to TRBD1 covers 7 bases. Per germline, CDR1 LGHNA and CDR2 YSLEER. The CDR3 extends over 17 amino acids. J was trimmed by 2 bases and V by 0 bases; bases with no gene match: 9. In DNA, the CDR3 is TGCGCCAGCAGCCAAGATTCTTGGACAGGCTCAAACACTGAAGCTTTCTTT. Protein product: CASSQDSWTGSNTEAFF.

The J gene is TRBJ2-2, the V gene TRBV7-2; TRBD1 matches at 7 bases. The CDR3 spans 16 residues. The germline V gene has CDR1 SGHTA and CDR2 FQGNSA. Trimming removed 1 base from V and 0 bases from J; junction bases left unmatched: 2. The CDR3 DNA sequence: TGTGCCAGCAGCTTAGGAGGACAGGCGAACACCGGGGAGCTGTTTTTT. Translated, it gives CASSLGGQANTGELFF. The full variable domain, in which reference TRBV7-2 and TRBJ2-2 provide the parts outside the CDR3, is GAGVSQSPSNKVTEKGKDVELRCDPISGHTALYWYRQSLGQGLEFLIYFQGNSAPDKSGLPSDRFSAERTGGSVSTLTIQRTQQEDSAVYLCASSLGGQANTGELFFGEGSRLTVL.

The chain employs TRBV9 and TRBJ1-3; possible D gene TRBD1, 5 bases. This CDR3 region has 16 residues. CDR1 is SGDLS, CDR2 YYNGEE, per germline. The V end was cut by 4 bases, the J end by 0 bases, with 14 bases between. CDR3 sequence reads: CASSPRDVDSGNTIYF. CDR3 DNA: TGTGCCAGCAGCCCAAGGGACGTCGACTCTGGAAACACCATATATTTT.

In its sample, this clone was seen once. The chain employs TRBV10-2 and TRBJ1-2; D unclear. Germline CDR1 is WSHSY and CDR2 is SAAADI. V was clipped by 3 bases and J by 6 bases, with 11 bases between them. The CDR3 contains 13 residues. CDR3: CASSETVLHGYTF. The DNA of the CDR3 is TGCGCCAGCAGTGAAACGGTGTTGCATGGCTACACCTTC.

The genes are TRBV6-5 and TRBJ2-3; tentatively, D is TRBD1 or TRBD2 (5 bases each). Germline assignment: CDR1 MNHEY and CDR2 SVGAGI. This CDR3 spans 14 amino acids. The V end lost 2 bases, the J end lost 8 bases, and 14 bases lay between the germline ends. CDR3 protein: CASSYTGTQSTQYF. The CDR3 coding sequence is TGTGCCAGCAGTTACACCGGGACCCAGTCTACGCAGTATTTT.

This clone was recorded only once. V usage is TRBV10-3 and J usage is TRBJ1-5, with no clear D. The germline V gene encodes CDR1 ENHRY and CDR2 SYGVKD. The CDR3 is 16 residues long. V was shortened by 10 bases and J by 2 bases, with 21 bases between the two germline ends. CDR3 sequence: CATRDSVGNGNQPQHF. CDR3 bases: TGTGCCACGAGGGATTCCGTAGGGAACGGCAATCAGCCCCAGCATTTT.

This chain joins TRBV21-1 and TRBJ1-5. TRBV21-1 is shown as a pseudogene. This CDR3 comprises 19 residues. CDR3 sequence reads: CASSKCGDGGPYSNQPQHF. DNA for the CDR3: TGTGCCAGCAGCAAATGCGGGGATGGAGGGCCCTATAGCAATCAGCCCCAGCATTTT.

This chain joins TRBV4-3 and TRBJ2-7; D unresolved. Per germline, CDR1 LGHNA and CDR2 YSLEER. The length of the CDR3 is 15 residues. V was cut by 0 bases and J by 2 bases, with 11 bases left in between. The CDR3 spells CASSQDTPGTYEQYF. CDR3 in DNA: TGCGCCAGCAGCCAAGATACCCCGGGTACCTACGAGCAGTACTTC.

The J gene is TRBJ2-1, the V gene TRBV12-3 or TRBV12-4; D is ambiguous. V lost 8 bases and J 1 base, leaving 3 bases between the germline ends. The CDR3 has 11 amino acids. CDR3 in amino acids: CASGSYNEQFF. The CDR3 nucleotides are TGTGCCAGCGGGTCCTACAATGAGCAGTTCTTC.

The chain is built from TRBV18 and TRBJ1-2; no clear D gene. Deletions cut 1 base from V and 9 bases from J, with 12 bases between. Looked up from germline, CDR1 is KGHSH and CDR2 is LQKENI. This CDR3 is built from 13 residues. Written as DNA, the CDR3 is TGTGCCAGCTCACCACGGGATGAAGATAGCTACACCTTC. Translated: CASSPRDEDSYTF.

The chain is built from TRBV30 and TRBJ1-1; no clear D gene. Trimming stripped 4 bases from V and 3 bases from J, with 12 bases between. The germline CDR1 and CDR2 sequences are GTSNPN and SVGIG (reference sequence). This CDR3 comprises 13 residues. The CDR3: CAWTGDHYTEAFF. The CDR3 nucleotides are TGTGCCTGGACAGGTGACCACTACACTGAAGCTTTCTTT.

The chain carries TRBV3-1 (or the pseudogene TRBV3-2) and TRBJ1-5, with D perhaps matching TRBD1 (6 bases). This CDR3 is built from 21 residues. Trimming removed 7 bases from V and 2 bases from J, with 33 bases in between. Germline lookup yields CDR1 LGHDT and CDR2 YNNKEL (reference sequence). Here the CDR3 reads CASTTSVTLDYREPRNQPQHF. CDR3 bases: TGTGCCAGCACAACGAGTGTGACCTTAGATTACAGGGAGCCGCGCAATCAGCCCCAGCATTTT.

The rearrangement uses TRBV5-1 and TRBJ2-7; D gene unclear. This CDR3 contains 14 residues. Germline V gives CDR1 SGHRS, CDR2 YFSETQ. With 4 bases removed from V and 6 bases from J, the gap between germline ends came to 17 bases. The CDR3 DNA sequence: TGCGCCAGCAGCCCAACCGGGTCGGCTGCCGAGCAGTACTTC. This encodes CASSPTGSAAEQYF.

J is TRBJ2-5 and V is TRBV27; D uncertain. This CDR3 has 12 residues. Trimming took 6 bases from V and 10 from J, leaving 15 bases between them. Per germline, CDR1 MNHEY and CDR2 SMNVEV (reference sequence). The CDR3 region has the DNA TGTGCCAGCAGCCCCTCGGGTCTGGACCAGTACTTC. Its protein product is CASSPSGLDQYF.

The V gene is TRBV2, the J gene TRBJ1-1, with no clear D. CDR1 and CDR2 from the germline V gene are SNHLY and FYNNEI. V was trimmed by 6 bases and J by 11 bases, leaving 16 bases between them. This CDR3 contains 12 residues. This chain's CDR3 is CASRPRVQEAFF. The DNA of the CDR3 is TGTGCCAGCAGGCCCCGGGTCCAGGAGGCTTTCTTT.

This chain links TRBV9 with TRBJ1-5; 9 bases fit TRBD1. The V and J ends lost 5 bases and 1 base, in that order; junction bases with no gene match: 16. This CDR3 contains 19 residues. Germline values: CDR1 SGDLS, CDR2 YYNGEE. CDR3 DNA sequence: TGTGCCAGCAGTTCTCACTACCGGGACAGGGAATGGAGCAATCAGCCCCAGCATTTT. Protein: CASSSHYRDREWSNQPQHF. Complete variable domain (other parts from reference TRBV9 and TRBJ1-5): DSGVTQTPKHLITATGQRVTLRCSPRSGDLSVYWYQQSLDQGLQFLIQYYNGEERAKGNILERFSAQQFPDLHSELNLSSLELGDSALYFCASSSHYRDREWSNQPQHFGDGTRLSIL.